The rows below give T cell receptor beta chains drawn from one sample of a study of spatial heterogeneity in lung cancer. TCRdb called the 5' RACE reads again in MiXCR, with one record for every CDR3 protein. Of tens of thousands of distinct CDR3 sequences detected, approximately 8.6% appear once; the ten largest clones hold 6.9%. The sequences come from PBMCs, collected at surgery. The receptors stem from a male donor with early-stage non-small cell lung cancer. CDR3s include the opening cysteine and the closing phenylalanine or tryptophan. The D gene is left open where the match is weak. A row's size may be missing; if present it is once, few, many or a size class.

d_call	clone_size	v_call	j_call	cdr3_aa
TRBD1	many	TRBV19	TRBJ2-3	CASSLNRGRYGTDTQYF
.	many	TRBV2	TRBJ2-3	CASSEGARGVVTQYF
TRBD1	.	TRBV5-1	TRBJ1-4	CASSLGDSGNEKLFF
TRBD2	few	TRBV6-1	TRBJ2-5	CASSVTSGGLETQYF
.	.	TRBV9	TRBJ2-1	CASSPQASYNEQFF
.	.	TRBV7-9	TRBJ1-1	CASSLQRGTEAFF
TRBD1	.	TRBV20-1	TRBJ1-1	CSARAARGRSGDTEAFF
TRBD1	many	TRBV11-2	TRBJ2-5	CASSLPGGETQYF
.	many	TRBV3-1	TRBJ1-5	CASSQEEGRAQHF
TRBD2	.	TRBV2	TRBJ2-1	CASSQRTSGRASEQFF
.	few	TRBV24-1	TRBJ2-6	CATSDTPGSGANVLTF
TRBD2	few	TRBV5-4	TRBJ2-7	CASSTSGTRDEQYF
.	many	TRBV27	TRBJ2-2	CASSYNTGELFF
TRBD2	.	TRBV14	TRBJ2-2	CASSQLAGQYIGELFF
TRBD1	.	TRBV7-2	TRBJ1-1	CASSPSTGAHTEAFF
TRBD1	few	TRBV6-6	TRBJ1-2	CASSPGQGNLNYGYTF
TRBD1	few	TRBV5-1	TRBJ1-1	CASREQGANTEAFF
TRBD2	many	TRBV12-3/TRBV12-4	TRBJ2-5	CASGSSGGAGETQYF
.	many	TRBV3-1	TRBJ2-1	CASSQEGKPYNEQFF
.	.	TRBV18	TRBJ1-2	CASSPGDNYGYTF
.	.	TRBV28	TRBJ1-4	CASSKVKGKLFF
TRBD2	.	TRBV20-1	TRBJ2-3	CSARSRGTSGFSTDTQYF
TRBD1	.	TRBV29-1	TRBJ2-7	CSARTGGFNEQYF
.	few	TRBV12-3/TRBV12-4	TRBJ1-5	CASPRPQHF
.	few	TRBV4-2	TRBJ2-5	CASSQGEGWQETQYF
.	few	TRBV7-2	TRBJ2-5	CASSPSAVETQYF
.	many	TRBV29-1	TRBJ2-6	CSASSGANVLTF
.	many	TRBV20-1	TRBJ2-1	CSARVLPSYNEQFF
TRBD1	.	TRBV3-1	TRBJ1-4	CASSPPKQGRSEKLFF
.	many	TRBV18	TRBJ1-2	CASSPPGRNYGYTF
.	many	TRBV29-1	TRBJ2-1	CSVDREVRYNEQFF
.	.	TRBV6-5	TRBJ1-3	CASSLVSSGNTIYF
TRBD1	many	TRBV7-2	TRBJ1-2	CASARTGGAVSYGYTF
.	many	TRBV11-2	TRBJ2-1	CASSNYPGHLGNEQFF
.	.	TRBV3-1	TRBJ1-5	CASSQDGGRNQPQHF
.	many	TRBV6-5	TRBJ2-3	CASTLRGRGGTDTQYF
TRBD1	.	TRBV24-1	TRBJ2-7	CATAATGGAYEQYF